Following are 18 T cell receptor beta chains from one sample sequenced in a study of human T cells and chemical hapten exposure. The time point here: pre-sensitization, week 0. Treatment: therapeutic diphenylcyclopropenone sensitization with weekly scalp DPC. Each CDR3 protein gets one entry after TCRdb re-called the RACE reads with MiXCR. Among about 89,000 distinct CDR3 sequences listed, about a tenth were seen once. Specimen: whole blood, collected in connection with sensitization to the hapten diphenylcyclopropenone (DPC). The source is a woman between 55 and 75 years old with alopecia areata. Some clones in this sample may be carry-over from other donors' samples.

The chain couples TRBV19 to TRBJ2-1, with D unresolved. Trimming pared 5 bases from V and 6 bases from J, leaving 11 bases between. Germline CDR1 reads LNHDA; CDR2 reads SQIVND (reference sequence). This CDR3 has 13 residues. The CDR3 coding sequence is TGTGCCAGTAGTGGAAGTCTCGGCAATGAGCAGTTCTTC. Its translation: CASSGSLGNEQFF.

This clonotype was seen a few times. The rearrangement uses TRBV5-1 and TRBJ2-5; 9 bases are shared with TRBD1. The CDR3 spans 16 residues. Germline CDR1 is SGHRS and CDR2 is YFSETQ. The J segment lost 5 bases and the V segment lost 3 bases, leaving 11 bases of the junction unmatched. CDR3 residues: CASSSQGARHGETQYF. CDR3 sequence (DNA): TGCGCCAGCAGCTCACAGGGGGCAAGGCACGGGGAGACCCAGTACTTC. Filled out from reference TRBV5-1 and TRBJ2-5, the complete variable domain reads KAGVTQTPRYLIKTRGQQVTLSCSPISGHRSVSWYQQTPGQGLQFLFEYFSETQRNKGNFPGRFSGRQFSNSRSEMNVSTLELGDSALYLCASSSQGARHGETQYFGPGTRLLVL.

This clonotype occurred a few times. This chain joins TRBV7-9 and TRBJ1-1; the D is unclear. Germline CDR1 is SEHNR and CDR2 is FQNEAQ (reference sequence). CDR3 length: 13 amino acids. Trimming removed 8 bases at V and 1 base at J, with 11 bases between. This CDR3 is CASGVVQNTEAFF. The CDR3, as DNA: TGTGCCAGCGGGGTAGTGCAGAACACTGAAGCTTTCTTT.

A few counts support this clonotype. CDR3: CAIKPSLIMNTEAFF. Written as DNA, the CDR3 is TGTGCCATCAAGCCGAGCCTCATCATGAACACTGAAGCTTTCTTT. The chain links TRBV10-3 to TRBJ1-1; D gene uncertain. Germline V gene lookup returns CDR1 ENHRY and CDR2 SYGVKD. The CDR3 consists of 15 residues. V was clipped by 7 bases and J by 0 bases, with 15 bases between them.

There are many counts of this clonotype. The chain recombines TRBV19 with TRBJ1-2, with a possible D match to TRBD1 (5 bases). V lost 5 bases, J lost 6 bases, and 16 bases lay in between. Germline loops: CDR1 LNHDA, CDR2 SQIVND (reference sequence). This CDR3 comprises 14 residues. CDR3 sequence reads: CASSSQGYQDGYTF. CDR3 nucleotides: TGTGCCAGTAGTTCCCAGGGTTATCAAGATGGCTACACCTTC.

This clonotype was seen at least ten times. The CDR3 nucleotides read TGTGCCAGCAGTTTCGGGCGGACTATCGTCCCCCTCCACTTT. Protein: CASSFGRTIVPLHF. The V gene is TRBV12-3 or TRBV12-4, the J gene TRBJ1-6; D is undetermined. CDR3 length: 14 amino acids. The ends were cut back, 3 bases at V and 13 bases at J, with 16 bases in the middle.

This clonotype was counted only a few times. CDR3 region: CASSIAGQGRNEQYF. Written as DNA, the CDR3 is TGTGCCAGTAGTATAGCGGGGCAGGGAAGGAACGAGCAGTACTTC. The rearrangement links TRBV19 to TRBJ2-7, with D possibly being TRBD1 or TRBD2 (5 bases each). The CDR3 runs to 15 residues. Per the germline V gene, CDR1 is LNHDA and CDR2 is SQIVND (reference sequence). V lost 1 base to trimming and J lost 5 bases, with 15 bases between them.

This clonotype was seen ten or more times. The V and J genes are TRBV5-1 and TRBJ2-3; 7 bases are shared with TRBD2. Germline loops: CDR1 SGHRS, CDR2 YFSETQ. This CDR3 has 13 amino acids. The V gene end was trimmed by 4 bases and the J gene end by 1 base; junction bases not matched to a gene: 0. CDR3 nucleotide sequence: TGCGCCAGCAGCGCGGGGGGCACAGATACGCAGTATTTT. Translated, it gives CASSAGGTDTQYF. Combining the CDR3 with reference TRBV5-1 and TRBJ2-3 gives the whole variable domain KAGVTQTPRYLIKTRGQQVTLSCSPISGHRSVSWYQQTPGQGLQFLFEYFSETQRNKGNFPGRFSGRQFSNSRSEMNVSTLELGDSALYLCASSAGGTDTQYFGPGTRLTVL.

This clonotype was seen many times. CDR3 DNA sequence: TGTGCCAGCAGTGGCGGGACAGGGCAAGAGACCCAGTACTTC. This encodes CASSGGTGQETQYF. The V and J genes are TRBV2 and TRBJ2-5; 9 positions match TRBD1. Germline V CDR1 and CDR2: SNHLY, FYNNEI. J lost 2 bases, V lost 4 bases, and 2 bases had no gene match. The CDR3 has 14 amino acids.

Ten or more counts support this clonotype. The V gene is TRBV5-6, the J gene TRBJ2-3; TRBD1 aligns across 8 bases. This CDR3 is built from 14 residues. Germline CDR1 SGHDT, CDR2 YYEEEE. V shed 3 bases and J 3 bases; nucleotides not matched to a gene: 3. The CDR3 reads CASSSRTGTDTQYF. CDR3 DNA: TGTGCCAGCAGCTCACGGACAGGGACAGATACGCAGTATTTT.

The table lists this clonotype with many counts. This chain connects TRBV27 to TRBJ1-2; possibly TRBD1 for D (6 bases). Germline-derived CDR1 and CDR2 are MNHEY and SMNVEV (reference sequence). This CDR3 is 13 amino acids long. V lost 1 base and J lost 6, with 9 bases in between. CDR3 region: CASSLWPGDGYTF. In nucleotides, the CDR3 is TGTGCCAGCAGTTTATGGCCAGGGGATGGCTACACCTTC.

This clonotype has a count of ten or more. The CDR3 DNA sequence: TGTGCCAGCAGTTATTCGAGGGGATCTAATGAAAAACTGTTTTTT. It translates to CASSYSRGSNEKLFF. This chain uses TRBV6-5 with TRBJ1-4, with a weak D call TRBD1 (5 bases). The CDR3 contains 15 residues. Per germline, CDR1 MNHEY and CDR2 SVGAGI. Trimming stripped 3 bases from V and 3 bases from J, with 11 bases between.

This chain joins TRBV10-3 and TRBJ1-5, with 7 positions matching TRBD1. The CDR3 runs 15 residues. Per the germline V gene, CDR1 is ENHRY and CDR2 is SYGVKD. After removal of 6 bases from V and 1 base from J, the junction contained 6 bases not matched to a gene. This chain's CDR3 is CAIRATGVSNQPQHF. The DNA for the CDR3 is TGTGCCATCAGAGCTACAGGGGTGAGCAATCAGCCCCAGCATTTT.

CDR3 sequence reads: CASSSGTPRPQHF. The CDR3 DNA reads TGTGCCAGCAGCTCCGGGACACCAAGGCCCCAGCATTTT. This chain links TRBV7-8 with TRBJ1-5, with D perhaps TRBD1 (6 bases). Per the germline V gene, CDR1 is SGHVS and CDR2 is FQNEAQ. V was pared by 4 bases and J by 9 bases, with 13 bases between. CDR3 length: 13 amino acids.

This clonotype was found many times. V is TRBV19 and J is TRBJ2-5, with 9 positions matching TRBD2. Germline CDR1 and CDR2: LNHDA and SQIVND (reference sequence). The CDR3 contains 16 residues. The J segment lost 5 bases and the V segment lost 1 base, leaving 8 bases of the junction unmatched. The chain's CDR3 is CASSIVGSGGRETQYF. The CDR3 DNA is TGTGCCAGTAGTATAGTTGGTAGCGGGGGCCGGGAGACCCAGTACTTC.

This clonotype has only a few counts. V usage is TRBV4-1 and J usage is TRBJ2-5; TRBD1 aligns across 7 bases. The CDR3 has 15 amino acids. Germline lookup yields CDR1 MGHRA and CDR2 YSYEKL. With V trimmed by 0 bases and J by 4 bases, 5 bases remained unmatched. CDR3 protein: CASSQDWTGLETQYF. The CDR3 region has the DNA TGCGCCAGCAGCCAAGATTGGACAGGATTAGAGACCCAGTACTTC.

This clonotype was seen a handful of times. The chain couples TRBV5-1 to TRBJ2-1; 7 nucleotides agree with TRBD2. The CDR3 has 17 amino acids. Germline values: CDR1 SGHRS, CDR2 YFSETQ. The junction had 17 bases not matched to a gene; V was cut back by 6 bases and J by 5 bases. The CDR3 nucleotides are TGCGCCAGCACCATTCTGCCGGGACTAAGGAGTGACAATGAGCAGTTCTTC. Its translation: CASTILPGLRSDNEQFF.

This clonotype was counted many times. The chain combines TRBV7-2 with TRBJ2-3; 9 bases map to TRBD2. Germline values: CDR1 SGHTA, CDR2 FQGNSA. The CDR3 loop spans 17 amino acids. The V segment lost 1 base and the J segment 4 bases; nucleotides outside the gene matches: 9. CDR3 amino acids: CASSLVDSGGAADTQYF. The CDR3 DNA sequence: TGTGCCAGCAGCTTAGTTGATAGCGGGGGTGCAGCAGATACGCAGTATTTT.